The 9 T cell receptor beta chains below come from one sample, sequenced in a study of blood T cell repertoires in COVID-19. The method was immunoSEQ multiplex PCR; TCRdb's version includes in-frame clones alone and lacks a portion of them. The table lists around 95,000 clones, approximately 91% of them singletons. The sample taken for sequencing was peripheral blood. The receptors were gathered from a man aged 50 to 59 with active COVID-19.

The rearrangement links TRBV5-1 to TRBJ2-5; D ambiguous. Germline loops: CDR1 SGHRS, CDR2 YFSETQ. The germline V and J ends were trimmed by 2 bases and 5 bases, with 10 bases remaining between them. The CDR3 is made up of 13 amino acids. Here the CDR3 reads CASSLEFWETQYF. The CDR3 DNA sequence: TGCGCCAGCAGCTTAGAGTTTTGGGAGACCCAGTACTTC.

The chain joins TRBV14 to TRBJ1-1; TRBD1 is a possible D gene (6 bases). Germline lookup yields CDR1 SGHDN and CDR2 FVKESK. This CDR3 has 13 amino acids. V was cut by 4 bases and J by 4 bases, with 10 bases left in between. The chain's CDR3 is CASSRQEITEAFF. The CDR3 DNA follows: TGTGCCAGCAGCCGACAGGAGATCACTGAAGCTTTCTTT. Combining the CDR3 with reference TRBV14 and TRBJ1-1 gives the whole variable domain EAGVTQFPSHSVIEKGQTVTLRCDPISGHDNLYWYRRVMGKEIKFLLHFVKESKQDESGMPNNRFLAERTGGTYSTLKVQPAELEDSGVYFCASSRQEITEAFFGQGTRLTVV.

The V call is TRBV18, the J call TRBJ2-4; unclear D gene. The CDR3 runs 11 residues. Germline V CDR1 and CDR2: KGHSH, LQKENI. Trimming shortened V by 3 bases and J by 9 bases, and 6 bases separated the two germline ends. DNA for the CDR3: TGTGCCAGCTCACCCTCCGGCATTCAGTACTTC. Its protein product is CASSPSGIQYF.

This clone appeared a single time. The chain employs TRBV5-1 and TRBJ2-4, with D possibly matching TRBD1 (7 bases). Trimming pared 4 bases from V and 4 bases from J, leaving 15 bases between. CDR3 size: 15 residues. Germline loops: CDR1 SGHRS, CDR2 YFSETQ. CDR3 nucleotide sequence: TGCGCCAGCAGCGGAGGGGGACAGTTAAAAAACATTCAGTACTTC. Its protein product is CASSGGGQLKNIQYF.

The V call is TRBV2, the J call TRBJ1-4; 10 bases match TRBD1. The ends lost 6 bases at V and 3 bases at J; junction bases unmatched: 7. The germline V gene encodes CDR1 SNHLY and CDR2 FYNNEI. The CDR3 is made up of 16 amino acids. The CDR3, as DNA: TGTGCCAGCAGCGACAGGACAGGGGGACCTAATGAAAAACTGTTTTTT. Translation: CASSDRTGGPNEKLFF.

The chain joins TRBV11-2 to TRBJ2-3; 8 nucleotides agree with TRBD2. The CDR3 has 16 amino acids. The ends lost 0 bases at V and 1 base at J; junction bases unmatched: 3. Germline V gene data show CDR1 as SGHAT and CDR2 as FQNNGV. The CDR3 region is CASSLDGREGTDTQYF. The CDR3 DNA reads TGTGCCAGCAGCTTAGATGGGCGGGAGGGCACAGATACGCAGTATTTT.

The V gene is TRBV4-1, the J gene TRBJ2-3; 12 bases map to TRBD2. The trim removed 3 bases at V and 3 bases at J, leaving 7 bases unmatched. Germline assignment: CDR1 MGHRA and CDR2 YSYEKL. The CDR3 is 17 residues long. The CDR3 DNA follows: TGCGCCAGCAGCCACCAGACTAGCGGGGGTTTTACAGATACGCAGTATTTT. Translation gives CASSHQTSGGFTDTQYF.

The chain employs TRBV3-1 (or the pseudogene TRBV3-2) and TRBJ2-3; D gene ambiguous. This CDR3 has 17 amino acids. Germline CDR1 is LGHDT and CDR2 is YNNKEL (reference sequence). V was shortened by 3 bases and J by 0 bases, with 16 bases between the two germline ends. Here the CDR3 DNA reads TGTGCCAGCAGCCATCCCAAGAGAGCGCCTAGCACAGATACGCAGTATTTT. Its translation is CASSHPKRAPSTDTQYF.

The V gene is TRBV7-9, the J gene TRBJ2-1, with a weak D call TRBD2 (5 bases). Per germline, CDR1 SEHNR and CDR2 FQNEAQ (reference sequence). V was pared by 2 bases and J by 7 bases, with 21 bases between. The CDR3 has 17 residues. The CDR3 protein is CASSLRAQAQRGNEQFF. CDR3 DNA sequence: TGTGCCAGCAGCTTAAGGGCCCAGGCCCAAAGAGGGAATGAGCAGTTCTTC. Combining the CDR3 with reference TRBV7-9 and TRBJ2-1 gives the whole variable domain DTGVSQNPRHKITKRGQNVTFRCDPISEHNRLYWYRQTLGQGPEFLTYFQNEAQLEKSRLLSDRFSAERPKGSFSTLEIQRTEQGDSAMYLCASSLRAQAQRGNEQFFGPGTRLTVL.